Following are 31 T cell receptor beta chains from one sample sequenced in a study of control samples from healthy donors and cancer patients. Clones were sequenced by immunoSEQ multiplex PCR, and TCRdb holds only the in-frame ones, with some missing. The sample has fewer than 90,000 clones; 90% to 95% are singletons. Sample: blood. Source of these receptors: a woman aged 40 to 50 in good health.

J is TRBJ2-1 and V is TRBV11-1; D gene unclear. The CDR3 runs to 14 residues. Trimming stripped 5 bases from V and 0 bases from J, with 8 bases between. Per germline, CDR1 SGHAT and CDR2 FQDESV (reference sequence). The CDR3: CASSPKGSYNEQFF. Written as DNA, the CDR3 is TGTGCCAGCAGCCCAAAAGGCTCCTACAATGAGCAGTTCTTC.

The chain has TRBV30 and TRBJ1-6; D gene unclear. This CDR3 is built from 15 residues. Trimming took 4 bases from V and 0 from J, leaving 10 bases between them. Germline loops: CDR1 GTSNPN, CDR2 SVGIG (reference sequence). CDR3 nucleotides: TGTGCCTGGAAGGCGGAAAGCTCCTATAATTCACCCCTCCACTTT. This sequence encodes CAWKAESSYNSPLHF.

This chain links TRBV21-1 with TRBJ2-5; the DNA was not compared with TRBD1, the D call given in the table. TRBV21-1 represents a pseudogene. The CDR3 consists of 16 residues. CDR3 coding DNA: TGTGCCAGCAGCAAAGTGCCCAAGGGGATAGGAGAGACCCAGTACTTC. Its translation: CASSKVPKGIGETQYF.

The J gene is TRBJ1-6, the V gene TRBV12-3 or TRBV12-4; unclear D gene. Trimming left V 4 bases short and J 9 bases short, with 10 bases between. The CDR3 has 13 residues. The CDR3 bases are TGTGCCAGCAGTTACCACATTATTTCACCCCTCCACTTT. Its translation: CASSYHIISPLHF.

The rearrangement uses TRBV9 and TRBJ2-3, with D possibly matching TRBD2 (5 bases). The CDR3 totals 16 residues. From germline, CDR1 is SGDLS and CDR2 YYNGEE. V shed 0 bases and J shed 4 bases, with 15 bases lying between them. CDR3 region: CASSVEGGRGADTQYF. As DNA, the CDR3 is TGTGCCAGCAGCGTAGAGGGCGGTCGGGGTGCAGATACGCAGTATTTT.

The V gene is TRBV5-1, the J gene TRBJ2-1; D may be TRBD2 (6 bases). The ends were cut back, 4 bases at V and 0 bases at J, with 8 bases in the middle. This CDR3 has 14 residues. The germline V gene has CDR1 SGHRS and CDR2 YFSETQ. CDR3 sequence reads: CASSPTSSYNEQFF. The DNA for the CDR3 is TGCGCCAGCAGCCCGACTAGCTCCTACAATGAGCAGTTCTTC.

This clone was recorded only once. This chain connects TRBV28 to TRBJ2-1; 12 nucleotides line up with TRBD2. Germline assignment: CDR1 MDHEN and CDR2 SYDVKM. The trim removed 2 bases at V and 2 bases at J, leaving 4 bases unmatched. This CDR3 has 17 residues. The CDR3 region is CASSLLAGGPPYNEQFF. CDR3 in DNA: TGTGCCAGCAGTTTACTAGCGGGGGGGCCTCCCTACAATGAGCAGTTCTTC.

J is TRBJ1-1 and V is TRBV4-1; D perhaps matches TRBD1 (5 bases). The CDR3 runs to 16 residues. Per the germline V gene, CDR1 is MGHRA and CDR2 is YSYEKL. Between the trimmed V and J ends, which lost 1 base and 5 bases, there was a span of 17 bases. The DNA for the CDR3 is TGCGCCAGCAGCCAAGGACAGCCTCCGGTGTGGACTGAAGCTTTCTTT. This encodes CASSQGQPPVWTEAFF.

V usage is TRBV5-5 and J usage is TRBJ2-3; weak D call: TRBD1 (6 bases). Germline V gene sequence: CDR1 SGHKS, CDR2 YYEKEE (reference sequence). The CDR3 is 15 amino acids. V lost 4 bases to trimming and J lost 6 bases, with 18 bases between them. The CDR3 coding sequence is TGTGCCAGCAGCCTGAGGGGGAGCACCTCTGATACGCAGTATTTT. Translation gives CASSLRGSTSDTQYF.

This clone was observed a single time. The chain carries TRBV7-2 and TRBJ2-2; D remains unclear. Looked up from germline, CDR1 is SGHTA and CDR2 is FQGNSA. CDR3 size: 14 residues. V gave up 0 bases and J gave up 4 bases, with 6 bases separating them. The CDR3 coding sequence is TGTGCCAGCAGCTTAGCGATCATCACCGGGGAGCTGTTTTTT. Its translation is CASSLAIITGELFF.

The chain recombines TRBV5-8 with TRBJ1-2; perhaps TRBD1 as D (5 bases). CDR3 length: 14 amino acids. Germline loops: CDR1 SGHTS, CDR2 YDEGEE. V lost 2 bases to trimming and J lost 0 bases, with 8 bases between them. This CDR3 reads CASSFGGPNYGYTF. The CDR3 nucleotides read TGTGCCAGCAGCTTCGGGGGTCCTAACTATGGCTACACCTTC.

This clone is judged medium-sized (0.01 to 0.1%). Other DNA sequences in this specimen translate into the identical CDR3. The J gene is TRBJ2-7, the V gene TRBV12-3 or TRBV12-4, with 8 bases matching TRBD1. The CDR3 totals 12 residues. V was clipped by 7 bases and J by 6 bases; unmatched bases: 5. Written as DNA, the CDR3 is TGTGCCAGCACCAAACAGGGGGGCGAGCAGTACTTC. It encodes CASTKQGGEQYF.

The rearrangement joins TRBV5-8 to TRBJ2-1; TRBD1 agrees at 7 bases. V lost 4 bases and J lost 6; bases outside the gene matches: 4. The CDR3 has 13 amino acids. The germline V gene has CDR1 SGHTS and CDR2 YDEGEE. CDR3 DNA sequence: TGTGCCAGCAGCCACAGGGGTGGCAATGAGCAGTTCTTC. It codes for CASSHRGGNEQFF.

The CDR3 protein is CASSPRGPSTDTQYF. The CDR3 DNA reads TGCGCCAGCAGCCCCAGGGGGCCGAGCACAGATACGCAGTATTTT. This rearrangement joins TRBV5-1 to TRBJ2-3; 8 bases are shared with TRBD1. This CDR3 is 15 amino acids long. The germline gives CDR1 SGHRS, CDR2 YFSETQ. V was clipped by 4 bases and J by 0 bases; unmatched bases: 4.

The V and J genes are TRBV30 and TRBJ2-1; 7 bases are shared with TRBD1. The junction had 14 bases not matched to a gene; V was cut back by 2 bases and J by 7 bases. The CDR3 runs 16 residues. From germline, CDR1 is GTSNPN and CDR2 SVGIG (reference sequence). The CDR3 loop is CAWSLYGQVPWNEQFF. For the CDR3, the DNA is TGTGCCTGGAGTCTTTACGGACAGGTCCCCTGGAATGAGCAGTTCTTC.

This sequence joins TRBV28 and TRBJ2-3; TRBD2 aligns across 14 bases. The length of the CDR3 is 18 residues. Per germline, CDR1 MDHEN and CDR2 SYDVKM. Trimming cost V 9 bases and J 6 bases; bases outside gene matches: 17. The CDR3, as DNA: TGTGCCAGTTTTAGTTTGGGACTAGCGGGGGATCGGTTGGATACGCAGTATTTT. Amino acid sequence: CASFSLGLAGDRLDTQYF. The entire variable domain, with the rest obtained from reference TRBV28 and TRBJ2-3, is as follows: DVKVTQSSRYLVKRTGEKVFLECVQDMDHENMFWYRQDPGLGLRLIYFSYDVKMKEKGDIPEGYSVSREKKERFSLILESASTNQTSMYLCASFSLGLAGDRLDTQYFGPGTRLTVL.

The rearrangement links TRBV29-1 to TRBJ1-2; D is ambiguous. Trimming stripped 4 bases from V and 4 bases from J, with 10 bases between. The CDR3 consists of 12 residues. Germline assignment: CDR1 SQVTM and CDR2 ANQGSEA. The CDR3 coding sequence is TGCAGCGTTGTCCCTGCTGGCTATGGCTACACCTTC. It specifies CSVVPAGYGYTF.

The CDR3 protein is CAISWAGGEETQYF. CDR3 nucleotides: TGTGCCATCAGTTGGGCGGGAGGAGAGGAGACCCAGTACTTC. The chain is built from TRBV10-3 and TRBJ2-5; 8 positions agree with TRBD2. With 5 bases clipped from V and 5 bases from J, the junction kept 7 bases outside the gene matches. The CDR3 covers 14 residues. The V gene's germline CDR1 is ENHRY and CDR2 SYGVKD.

J is TRBJ1-2 and V is TRBV6-5; TRBD1 might be the D (5 bases). V shed 2 bases and J shed 2 bases, with 15 bases lying between them. The V gene's germline CDR1 is MNHEY and CDR2 SVGAGI. The CDR3 length is 16 residues. CDR3 coding DNA: TGTGCCAGCAGTTACACGTCCGGGGCTTCAAACTATGGCTACACCTTC. Its translation is CASSYTSGASNYGYTF.

This chain uses TRBV4-3 with TRBJ2-7, with D tentatively TRBD2 (5 bases). V dropped 4 bases and J dropped 3 bases, with 16 bases sitting between them. CDR3 length: 15 amino acids. Per the germline V gene, CDR1 is LGHNA and CDR2 is YSLEER. This chain's CDR3 is CASSPSFGGSYEQYF. In DNA, the CDR3 is TGCGCCAGCAGCCCCTCTTTCGGAGGAAGCTACGAGCAGTACTTC.

The gene calls are TRBV6-5 and TRBJ1-2; D gene unclear. The CDR3 contains 13 residues. Looked up from germline, CDR1 is MNHEY and CDR2 is SVGAGI. V was pared by 6 bases and J by 6 bases, with 14 bases between. The CDR3 reads CASRMTTANGYTF. The CDR3 DNA reads as TGTGCCAGCAGGATGACGACGGCTAATGGCTACACCTTC.

The chain links TRBV2 to TRBJ1-5; D not resolved. Trimming took 2 bases from V and 4 from J, leaving 12 bases between them. CDR1 and CDR2 (germline): SNHLY, FYNNEI. There are 15 residues in the CDR3. The chain's CDR3 is CASSEMEGPNQPQHF. The CDR3 nucleotides read TGTGCCAGCAGTGAAATGGAGGGTCCTAATCAGCCCCAGCATTTT.

This clone was found once. Other nucleotide sequences in the sample specify the same CDR3. The V call is TRBV18, the J call TRBJ1-5; D not certain. Trimming stripped 2 bases from V and 1 base from J, with 3 bases between. The germline V gene has CDR1 KGHSH and CDR2 LQKENI. The CDR3 length is 13 residues. This CDR3 reads CASSPGSNQPQHF. In DNA form, the CDR3 reads TGTGCCAGCTCACCAGGGAGCAATCAGCCCCAGCATTTT.

This clone occurred once. The rearrangement uses TRBV6-5 and TRBJ2-1, with 11 bases that match TRBD1. This CDR3 is built from 14 residues. V lost 7 bases, J lost 7 bases, and 6 bases stayed unmatched. Germline values: CDR1 MNHEY, CDR2 SVGAGI. The CDR3 nucleotides read TGTGCCAGCACCGGGACAGGGGGGTGGAATGAGCAGTTCTTC. Residues: CASTGTGGWNEQFF.

The chain has TRBV10-1 and TRBJ2-1; D could derive from TRBD1 or TRBD2 (5 bases each). V lost 4 bases to trimming and J lost 6 bases, with 7 bases between them. From germline, CDR1 is WNHNN and CDR2 SYGVQD (reference sequence). This CDR3 is built from 12 residues. CDR3 sequence: CASSAGSNEQFF. Here the CDR3 DNA reads TGCGCCAGCAGTGCAGGGAGCAATGAGCAGTTCTTC.

A word on this clone: An end of the junction differs from the germline gene, which may be a read error. The J gene is TRBJ1-2, the V gene TRBV7-7; no firm D call. CDR3 length: 15 residues. Per the germline V gene, CDR1 is SSHAT and CDR2 is FNYEAQ (reference sequence). CDR3 residues: CASSRASSQFYGYTF. In nucleotides, the CDR3 is TGTGCTAGCAGCCGGGCTAGCAGCCAGTTCTATGGCTACACCTTC.

V is TRBV27 and J is TRBJ2-1, with D possibly matching TRBD2 (7 bases). Germline V gene sequence: CDR1 MNHEY, CDR2 SMNVEV (reference sequence). Trimming cost V 0 bases and J 6 bases, with 12 bases left between them. The CDR3 totals 15 residues. CDR3 coding DNA: TGTGCCAGCAGTTTATCGGGAGGGGGTGGCAATGAGCAGTTCTTC. Protein sequence: CASSLSGGGGNEQFF.

This clone has only one observation. The chain is built from TRBV12-5 and TRBJ1-1; possibly TRBD1 for D (6 bases). Looked up from germline, CDR1 is LGHNT and CDR2 is FRNRAP. CDR3 length equals 12 residues. V dropped 5 bases and J dropped 6 bases, with 10 bases sitting between them. The CDR3 reads CASGLGQSEAFF. The DNA of the CDR3 is TGTGCTAGTGGTCTAGGACAGTCTGAAGCTTTCTTT.

This chain connects TRBV11-3 to TRBJ2-7; TRBD1 matches 7 bases. The germline gives CDR1 SGHNT, CDR2 YENEEA. This CDR3 spans 13 amino acids. The J segment lost 5 bases and the V segment lost 3 bases, leaving 4 bases of the junction unmatched. The CDR3 is CASSFDRVNEQYF. For the CDR3, the DNA is TGTGCCAGCAGCTTCGACAGGGTCAACGAGCAGTACTTC.

This clone was counted a single time. The chain uses TRBV19 and TRBJ1-1; no clear D gene. This CDR3 is 18 amino acids long. The germline gives CDR1 LNHDA, CDR2 SQIVND (reference sequence). V lost 6 bases and J lost 3, with 26 bases in between. The CDR3 loop reads CASRSMGFWGKPDTEAFF. CDR3 nucleotide sequence: TGTGCCAGTAGGAGCATGGGTTTCTGGGGAAAGCCTGACACTGAAGCTTTCTTT.

The V call is TRBV28, the J call TRBJ2-1; 11 bases align to TRBD2. Per germline, CDR1 MDHEN and CDR2 SYDVKM. The CDR3 has 15 amino acids. V was pared by 5 bases and J by 4 bases, with 4 bases of the junction left unmatched. CDR3 DNA: TGTGCCAGCAGTCTAGCGGGGGGCCCTTACAATGAGCAGTTCTTC. It yields the protein CASSLAGGPYNEQFF. Combining the CDR3 with reference TRBV28 and TRBJ2-1 gives the whole variable domain DVKVTQSSRYLVKRTGEKVFLECVQDMDHENMFWYRQDPGLGLRLIYFSYDVKMKEKGDIPEGYSVSREKKERFSLILESASTNQTSMYLCASSLAGGPYNEQFFGPGTRLTVL.